These T cell receptor beta chains were read from a single sample in a study of massively parallel sequencing of T cell beta chains. TCRdb re-derived calls from the 5' RACE reads in MiXCR, one entry per CDR3 protein. Found here are over 3,500 distinct CDR3 sequences, 37% of them singletons; the top ten hold about 2.8%. The specimen sequenced was commercial RNA from peripheral blood pooled from many donors. The origin of the receptors is a pool of human donors in good health; the sample was commercial RNA pooled from many donors. CDR3s include the opening cysteine and the closing phenylalanine or tryptophan. D genes are given only for firm matches. Size is stated for part of the rows, as once, few or many counts, or as a class when the clone is expanded.

J gene | D gene | clone size | V gene | CDR3 protein | CDR3 DNA
TRBJ2-7 | TRBD1 | once | TRBV20-1 | CSALTGTGYEQYF | TGCAGTGCTCTTACAGGGACAGGCTACGAGCAGTACTTC
TRBJ1-1 | NA | NA | TRBV20-1 | CSPDGGYTEAFF | TGCAGTCCCGACGGGGGATACACTGAAGCTTTCTTT
TRBJ2-7 | NA | NA | TRBV7-1 | CASREYRDTYEQYF | TGTGCCAGCAGAGAATACAGGGACACCTACGAGCAGTACTTC
TRBJ1-3 | NA | few | TRBV20-1 | CSAPTVTGNTIYF | TGCAGTGCGCCGACAGTAACTGGAAACACCATATATTTT
TRBJ1-1 | NA | few | TRBV10-3 | CAISGTANTEAFF | TGTGCCATCAGTGGGACAGCTAACACTGAAGCTTTCTTT
TRBJ2-1 | NA | medium-sized | TRBV5-1 | CASSLERFGEQFF | TGCGCCAGCAGCTTGGAACGTTTCGGTGAGCAGTTCTTC
TRBJ1-1 | TRBD1 | few | TRBV5-1 | CASVDRGVSTEAFF | TGCGCCAGTGTAGACAGGGGGGTGTCAACTGAAGCTTTCTTT
TRBJ2-5 | NA | NA | TRBV20-1 | CSGNNQETQYF | TGCAGTGGTAACAACCAAGAGACCCAGTACTTC
TRBJ2-5 | NA | NA | TRBV6-2/TRBV6-3 | CASSRRPQETQYF | TGTGCCAGCAGCCGCCGGCCTCAAGAGACCCAGTACTTC
TRBJ1-1 | NA | few | TRBV2 | CASRDRTTSEAFF | TGTGCCAGCAGAGACAGGACTACGTCTGAAGCTTTCTTT
TRBJ1-2 | NA | NA | TRBV28 | CAIGGHNYGYTF | TGTGCCATCGGAGGGCATAACTATGGCTACACCTTC
TRBJ2-3 | TRBD2 | few | TRBV5-4 | CASSLVVSGTDTQYF | TGTGCCAGCAGCTTGGTGGTTAGCGGGACAGATACGCAGTATTTT
TRBJ2-1 | NA | NA | TRBV20-1 | CSRWNNEQFF | TGCAGTCGGTGGAACAATGAGCAGTTCTTC
TRBJ1-1 | TRBD1 | NA | TRBV20-1 | CSAQDRVNTEAFF | TGCAGTGCTCAGGACAGGGTGAACACTGAAGCTTTCTTT
TRBJ2-1 | TRBD1 | few | TRBV7-1 | CASSSDREAWNEQFF | TGTGCCAGCAGCTCGGACAGGGAGGCCTGGAATGAGCAGTTCTTC
TRBJ1-4 | NA | NA | TRBV5-1 | CASTKPDGTEKLFF | TGCGCCAGCACAAAGCCAGATGGAACTGAAAAACTGTTTTTT
TRBJ2-7 | NA | few | TRBV13 | CASSQGRDREQYF | TGTGCCAGCAGCCAGGGTCGGGACCGCGAGCAGTACTTC
TRBJ2-1 | NA | NA | TRBV24-1 | CATSDARDGYNEQFF | TGTGCCACCAGTGATGCTCGGGACGGTTACAATGAGCAGTTCTTC
TRBJ2-3 | NA | NA | TRBV27 | CASSLSTPADTQYF | TGTGCCAGCAGTTTATCGACCCCCGCAGATACGCAGTATTTT
TRBJ1-5 | NA | NA | TRBV24-1 | CAISDWRDNQPQHF | TGTGCCATCAGTGATTGGAGGGACAATCAGCCCCAGCATTTT
TRBJ2-1 | NA | NA | TRBV29-1 | CSVEETRNEQFF | TGCAGCGTTGAGGAAACTCGGAATGAGCAGTTCTTC
TRBJ2-7 | NA | NA | TRBV19 | CASREAGRSYEQYF | TGTGCCAGTAGGGAGGCGGGGAGATCCTACGAGCAGTACTTC
TRBJ1-2 | NA | NA | TRBV13 | CASSFGPNYGYTF | TGTGCCAGCAGCTTCGGGCCCAACTATGGCTACACCTTC
TRBJ2-1 | NA | few | TRBV5-1 | CASSLEGGEQFF | TGCGCCAGCAGCTTGGAAGGGGGTGAGCAGTTCTTC